This TCR beta chain comes out of a study of cytomegalovirus exposure and HLA in healthy donors. Across the whole study: Some 80 million unique TCR sequences came from HLA-typed donors in an early release.

Germline V gene data show CDR1 as GTSNPN and CDR2 as SVGIG (reference sequence). The CDR3 has 14 residues. The ends were cut back, 3 bases at V and 5 bases at J, with 13 bases in the middle. This PCR relied on a set of 60 Vbeta primers and 13 Jbeta primers. The protocol was immunoSEQ multiplex PCR, while the TCRdb copy is restricted to in-frame clones and leaves out a portion. Of 120,000 or so clones detected, around 75% appear once; the ten largest clones hold about 8.3%. Points from the study as a whole: Cytomegalovirus-associated status was assigned to roughly 160 TCR beta chains.

To note about this clone: What it binds is unknown.

Sequences were obtained from PBMCs. This clonotype was obtained from a woman aged 45-60 years in good health and CMV-seropositive. V and J are TRBV30 and TRBJ2-2; tentative D call: TRBD1 (6 bases). The CDR3 protein is CAWRDGTTTGELFF. The CDR3, as DNA: TGTGCCTGGAGAGACGGGACAACTACCGGGGAGCTGTTTTTT.